The rows below give T cell receptor beta chains drawn from one sample of a study of T cells after posttransplantation cyclophosphamide. Sequencing used immunoSEQ multiplex PCR; TCRdb keeps in-frame clones, though not all of them. Singletons are absent from the sample, which has about 40,000 clones. Sequencing used PBMCs. These receptors all come from a woman aged 50 to 60 in good health and a related stem cell transplant donor. Both conserved end residues are part of each CDR3. Fields, in order: clone size, D gene, J gene, V gene, CDR3 DNA, CDR3 protein. The D gene is left open where the match is weak. Not every row has a clone size; where given, it reads once, few, many or a size class.

>many|NA|TRBJ2-1|TRBV5-1
TGCGCCAGCAGCTTGGAAAGGGGGACCTACAATGAGCAGTTCTTC
CASSLERGTYNEQFF
>many|TRBD1|TRBJ2-7|TRBV7-6
TGTGCCAGCAGCGGCCGGGACAGGGGCTACGAGCAGTACTTC
CASSGRDRGYEQYF
>many|TRBD1|TRBJ1-2|TRBV10-3
TGTGCCATCAGTGACCATGGACAGGTGTGGGGACCTAACTATGGCTACACCTTC
CAISDHGQVWGPNYGYTF
>many|NA|TRBJ1-2|TRBV19
TGTGCCAGTACCTTAATAGGTAGGAGCCAGGGAAATGGCTACACCTTC
CASTLIGRSQGNGYTF
>many|NA|TRBJ1-2|TRBV7-6
TGTGCCAGCAGTTCCCTTGGGACAACCTATGGCTACACCTTC
CASSSLGTTYGYTF
>many|NA|TRBJ1-4|TRBV6-1
TGTGCCAGCAGCGCAATCCGGGAGGGGGGAAAACTGTTTTTT
CASSAIREGGKLFF
>many|NA|TRBJ1-1|TRBV11-1
TGTGCCAGCAGCCGTGACAGGAACACTGAAGCTTTCTTT
CASSRDRNTEAFF
>many|TRBD1|TRBJ1-5|TRBV14
TGTGCCAGGGGGGAAGGAGACAGGGGGCGCGGGTCTGGTCAGCCCCAGCATTTT
CARGEGDRGRGSGQPQHF
>many|TRBD1|TRBJ2-4|TRBV5-8
TGTGCCAGCAGCCCTCAGATAGTCCCGGGACAGAAGTACTTC
CASSPQIVPGQKYF
>many|NA|TRBJ1-2|TRBV7-9
TGTGCCAGCAGCTTAAGGGACACGGAGCAAATGTGGGGCTACACCTTC
CASSLRDTEQMWGYTF
>many|TRBD1|TRBJ1-4|TRBV4-3
TGCGCCAGCAGCCAACAGGGGGGTAATGAAAAACTGTTTTTT
CASSQQGGNEKLFF
>many|TRBD1|TRBJ2-7|TRBV7-2
TGTGCCAGCAGCTTAGCTGGGACAGGGGAGCAGTACTTC
CASSLAGTGEQYF
>many|NA|TRBJ2-1|TRBV9
TGTGCCAGCAGCGTGGAGGGGGCAAGTGAGCAGTTCTTC
CASSVEGASEQFF
>many|NA|TRBJ2-7|TRBV7-9
TGTGCCAGCAGCTCCCCGGGACAACTTTCCGAGCAGTACTTC
CASSSPGQLSEQYF
>many|TRBD1|TRBJ2-4|TRBV19
TGTGCCAGTAGTTCCCGAAGCGACAGGGGTGGCAAAAACATTCAGTACTTC
CASSSRSDRGGKNIQYF
>many|TRBD1|TRBJ1-1|TRBV28
TGTGCCAGCAGCAAAGAACAGGGGCCTGAAGCTTTCTTT
CASSKEQGPEAFF
>many|TRBD2|TRBJ2-7|TRBV19
TGTGCCAGTAGTATCGCGGGGGTCTCCTACGAGCAGTACTTC
CASSIAGVSYEQYF
>few|NA|TRBJ1-1|TRBV2
TGTGCCAGCAATCCGGGAGGGCGGGCGGCTGAAGCTTTCTTT
CASNPGGRAAEAFF
>many|TRBD1|TRBJ2-7|TRBV15
TGTGCCACCAGCAGCGCCCTGACAGGGTTCTACGAGCAGTACTTC
CATSSALTGFYEQYF
>many|NA|TRBJ1-2|TRBV19
TGTGCCAGCTCCACTGAGGGCAGGACTTCATATGGCTACACCTTC
CASSTEGRTSYGYTF
>many|NA|TRBJ1-2|TRBV7-3
TGTGCCAGCAGGTTGACACTCTATGATGGCTACACCTTC
CASRLTLYDGYTF
>many|NA|TRBJ1-2|TRBV19
TGTGCCAGTAGTACCTCCAGACAGCTGAGATTAGCCCTCGATGGCTACACCTTC
CASSTSRQLRLALDGYTF
>many|TRBD1|TRBJ1-2|TRBV29-1
TGCAGCGTTGAAGGATCCAGGGGGCTTAACTATGGCTACACCTTC
CSVEGSRGLNYGYTF
>NA|TRBD1|TRBJ2-3|TRBV28
TGTGCCAGCAGCTTACAGGGGTTTAGCACAGATACGCAGTATTTT
CASSLQGFSTDTQYF
>many|NA|TRBJ1-2|TRBV4-1
TGCGCCAGCAGCCACGCACCAGGGCCAGATTCCTACACCTTC
CASSHAPGPDSYTF
>many|TRBD1|TRBJ2-2|TRBV30
TGTGCCTGGAGGCGAACCGGGACAGGGGGAACCGGGGAGCTGTTTTTT
CAWRRTGTGGTGELFF
>many|NA|TRBJ2-2|TRBV2
TGTGCCAGCAGAAACAGGGACACCGGGGAGCTGTTTTTT
CASRNRDTGELFF
>many|TRBD1|TRBJ1-5|TRBV7-2
TGTGCCAGCAGCTTAGAAGCAGGGGGCGCGGGGAATCAGCCCCAGCATTTT
CASSLEAGGAGNQPQHF
>many|TRBD2|TRBJ2-2|TRBV9
TGTGCCAGCAGACAGGGACTAGCGAACACCGGGGAGCTGTTTTTT
CASRQGLANTGELFF
>many|TRBD1|TRBJ2-2|TRBV9
TGTGCCAGCTCAACGGCAGGGGGACCGCGGGAGCTGTTTTTT
CASSTAGGPRELFF
>many|NA|TRBJ2-4|TRBV18
TGTGCCAGCTCACTCAGGGTCTGGGACATTCAGTACTTC
CASSLRVWDIQYF
>many|NA|TRBJ1-3|TRBV6-1
TGTGCCAGCAGTGAAATTGGGTGGACAAAGGGATATTTT
CASSEIGWTKGYF
>many|TRBD2|TRBJ2-3|TRBV11-3
TGTGCCAGCAGCGCCTGGACTAGCGGGCCTGACGCAGATACGCAGTATTTT
CASSAWTSGPDADTQYF
>many|TRBD1|TRBJ2-6|TRBV28
TGTGCCAGCAGGGGACAGGGGGTCTCTGGGGCCAACGTCCTGACTTTC
CASRGQGVSGANVLTF
>few|NA|TRBJ2-1|TRBV28
TGTGCCAGCAGTTCCCCGGGGTCAACCTGGGATGAGCAGTTCTTC
CASSSPGSTWDEQFF
>many|NA|TRBJ2-7|TRBV27
TGTGCCAGCAGTTTATGGGCCCCAGGGGCTCCTCTCTCCTACGAGCAGTACTTC
CASSLWAPGAPLSYEQYF
>many|NA|TRBJ1-1|TRBV5-1
TGCGCCAGCAGGGGGGAGGGGGACACTGAAGCTTTCTTT
CASRGEGDTEAFF
>many|TRBD1|TRBJ1-1|TRBV9
TGTGCCAGCAGCCCCTTGAAGGGGACAGCAAACACTGAAGCTTTCTTT
CASSPLKGTANTEAFF
>many|NA|TRBJ1-3|TRBV5-6
TGTGCCAGCAGCCTAGACCTCTCCGGGAACACCATATATTTT
CASSLDLSGNTIYF
>many|TRBD1|TRBJ1-3|TRBV7-2
TGTGCCAGCAGCCCCGGACAGGGGGGGCCTGGAAACACCATATATTTT
CASSPGQGGPGNTIYF
>many|NA|TRBJ1-2|TRBV2
TGTGCCAGCAGAAGAGACAGACCTTTGAACTATGGCTACACCTTC
CASRRDRPLNYGYTF
>many|NA|TRBJ1-6|TRBV25-1
TGTGCCAGCAGCTCACTGGACAGCAATAATTCACCCCTCCACTTT
CASSSLDSNNSPLHF
>many|NA|TRBJ1-1|TRBV4-1
TGCGCCAGCAGCTTCAGATTAGGAGGGTATGAAGCTTTCTTT
CASSFRLGGYEAFF
>many|TRBD1|TRBJ1-1|TRBV29-1
TGCAGCGTTGTTATAGACAGGGCCAGCTTCGCTTTCTTT
CSVVIDRASFAFF
>many|TRBD1|TRBJ2-7|TRBV7-3
TGTGCCAGCAGCAATCGGGGGACAGGGGGGTACGAGCAGTACTTC
CASSNRGTGGYEQYF
>few|NA|TRBJ1-5|TRBV27
TGTGCCAGCAGTTTGGGGAGTTTTAATCAGCCCCAGCATTTT
CASSLGSFNQPQHF
>many|TRBD2|TRBJ2-1|TRBV10-2
TGCGCCAGCAGCGCGGGGAGGGCCTTCTACAATGAGCAGTTCTTC
CASSAGRAFYNEQFF
>NA|NA|TRBJ2-1|TRBV2
TGTGCCAGCGGACTTTTCGGGGGCAATGAGCAGTTCTTC
CASGLFGGNEQFF
>many|TRBD1|TRBJ2-2|TRBV7-2
TGTGCCAGCAGCCGGACAGGAACCGGGGAGCTGTTTTTT
CASSRTGTGELFF
>many|TRBD2|TRBJ2-5|TRBV11-3
TGTGCCAGCAGCTTCTTCTCGGGGGGACTCTTGGGGGAGACCCAGTACTTC
CASSFFSGGLLGETQYF
>many|NA|TRBJ2-7|TRBV5-6
TGTGCCAGCAGCTTGTTAATAGCAGACTACGAGCAGTACTTC
CASSLLIADYEQYF
>many|TRBD1|TRBJ2-3|TRBV5-4
TGTGCCAGCAGCCAAGACAGGGTCACAGATACGCAGTATTTT
CASSQDRVTDTQYF
>many|NA|TRBJ1-5|TRBV5-1
TGCGCCAGCAGCTTGGGAGGCAGCAATCAGCCCCAGCATTTT
CASSLGGSNQPQHF
>many|TRBD1|TRBJ1-4|TRBV11-3
TGTGCCAGCAGCACGTGGACAGGGGGCGGAAATGAAAAACTGTTTTTT
CASSTWTGGGNEKLFF
>many|NA|TRBJ1-1|TRBV2
TGTGCCAGCAGTCGGGAGAACACTGAAGCTTTCTTT
CASSRENTEAFF